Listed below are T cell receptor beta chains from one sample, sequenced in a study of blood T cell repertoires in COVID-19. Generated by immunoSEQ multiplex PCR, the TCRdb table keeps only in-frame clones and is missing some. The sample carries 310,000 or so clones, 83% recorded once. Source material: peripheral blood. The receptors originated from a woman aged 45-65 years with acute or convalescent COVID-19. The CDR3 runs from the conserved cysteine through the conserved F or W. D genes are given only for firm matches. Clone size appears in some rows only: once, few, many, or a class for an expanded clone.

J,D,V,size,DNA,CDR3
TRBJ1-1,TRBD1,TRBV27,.,TGTGCCAGCAGTTTCCTCAGACAGGGCACTGAAGCTTTCTTT,CASSFLRQGTEAFF
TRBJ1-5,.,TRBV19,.,TGTGCCGCCCTGTGGGCCGCCGGCAAGGGAGGCAATCAGCCCCAGCATTTT,CAALWAAGKGGNQPQHF
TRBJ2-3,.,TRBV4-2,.,TGTGCCAGCAGCCAAGATCTAACCACAGATACGCAGTATTTT,CASSQDLTTDTQYF
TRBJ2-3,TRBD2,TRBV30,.,TGTGCCTGGACTAGCGGGAGCGGGACAGATACGCAGTATTTT,CAWTSGSGTDTQYF
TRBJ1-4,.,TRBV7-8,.,TGTGCCAGCAGCCTTCTCGGGGGGGTCCGGGGAAATGAAAAACTGTTTTTT,CASSLLGGVRGNEKLFF
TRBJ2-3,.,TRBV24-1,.,TGTGCCACCAGTGCAACGACAGAGAGCACAGATACGCAGTATTTT,CATSATTESTDTQYF
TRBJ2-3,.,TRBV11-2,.,TGTGCCAGCAGCTCCGACTTGGCCACAGATACGCAGTATTTT,CASSSDLATDTQYF
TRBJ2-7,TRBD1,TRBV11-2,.,TGTGCCAGCAACGTACAGGGGGATACCTACGAGCAGTACTTC,CASNVQGDTYEQYF
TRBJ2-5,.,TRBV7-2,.,TGTGCCAGCAGCTTTTCTGAGGCGACCCAGTACTTC,CASSFSEATQYF
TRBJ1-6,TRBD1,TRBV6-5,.,TGTGCCAGCAGTTACTCGACAGGGGATAATTCACCCCTCCACTTT,CASSYSTGDNSPLHF
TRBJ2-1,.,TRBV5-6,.,TGTGCCAGCAGCTACGACAGATTCTCCTACAATGAGCAGTTCTTC,CASSYDRFSYNEQFF
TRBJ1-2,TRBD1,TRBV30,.,TGTGCCTGGAGTGTCGGAGGGGGCGGTTATGGCTACACCTTC,CAWSVGGGGYGYTF
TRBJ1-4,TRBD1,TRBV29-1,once,TGCAGCGTCCAAACAGGGGCCGGTGAAAAACTGTTTTTT,CSVQTGAGEKLFF
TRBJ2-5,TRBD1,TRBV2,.,TGTGCCAGCAGGAGGGGGACAGGTATCCAAGAGACCCAGTACTTC,CASRRGTGIQETQYF
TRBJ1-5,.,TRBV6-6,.,TGTGCCAGCAGTCCTGAAACCGGGACACGGTCTTATAGCAATCAGCCCCAGCATTTT,CASSPETGTRSYSNQPQHF
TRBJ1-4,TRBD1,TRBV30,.,TGTGCCTGGGACCGCAGACAGGGTAGAGAAGAAAAACTGTTTTTT,CAWDRRQGREEKLFF